One and the same sample provided the 22 T cell receptor beta chains below, sequenced in a study of CD8+CD57+ T cells in acquired aplastic anemia. All patients picked for sequencing had shown, by flow cytometry, an expansion of CD8+CD57+ cells. The template for TCR beta VDJ and CDR3 sequence profiling was genomic DNA. One entry per CDR3 protein, called by TCRdb with MiXCR from the reads. The table includes 200,000 to 300,000 distinct CDR3 sequences, approximately 82% detected once. What was sequenced was sorted CD4+, CD8+, or CD8+CD57+ T cells (not recorded which) from PBMCs. These receptors originate from a human donor with aplastic anemia.

The sample holds a few counts of this clonotype. The chain uses TRBV11-1 and TRBJ2-7; the D call may be TRBD1 or TRBD2 (5 bases each). CDR1 is SGHAT and CDR2 is FQDESV in the germline V gene (reference sequence). Trimming pared 5 bases from V and 7 bases from J, leaving 18 bases between. The CDR3 totals 14 residues. The CDR3 sequence is CASSVGVFGGEQYF. CDR3 nucleotides: TGTGCCAGCAGCGTAGGGGTCTTTGGGGGAGAGCAGTACTTC.

This chain uses TRBV7-9 with TRBJ2-1; tentative D call: TRBD1 (7 bases). CDR3 length: 14 amino acids. Trimming took 4 bases from V and 8 from J, leaving 15 bases between them. Germline V gives CDR1 SEHNR, CDR2 FQNEAQ (reference sequence). This CDR3 is CASSSRQGGYEQFF. In DNA, the CDR3 is TGTGCCAGCAGCTCCCGACAGGGAGGATATGAGCAGTTCTTC.

The J gene is TRBJ2-5, the V gene TRBV9; D not certain. CDR1 SGDLS and CDR2 YYNGEE come from the germline V gene. CDR3 length: 14 amino acids. V dropped 3 bases and J dropped 14 bases, with 23 bases sitting between them. The CDR3 sequence is CASSGGPDTQTFYF. The CDR3 nucleotides are TGTGCCAGCAGCGGAGGCCCAGATACGCAGACTTTTTACTTC.

About this clonotype itself: It is likely a read error, because the conserved phenylalanine at the end of the CDR3 is missing. Because the CDR3's place on the DNA is in doubt, the DNA is left out and the CDR3 is given as listed by TCRdb. The genes are TRBV2 and TRBJ2-3; the D call TRBD1 from the table was never checked on the DNA. Germline V CDR1 and CDR2: SNHLY, FYNNEI. Inclusive of both ends, the CDR3 amounts to 12 amino acids. CDR3 sequence reads: CASGVGGTEKYY.

V and J are TRBV11-2 and TRBJ2-1; tentatively, D is TRBD1 (6 bases). The germline V gene encodes CDR1 SGHAT and CDR2 FQNNGV. The CDR3 sequence is 15 residues long. V was shortened by 5 bases and J by 1 base, with 12 bases between the two germline ends. The CDR3 DNA follows: TGTGCCAGCAGCGGATACCAGGGGTCCTACAATGAGCAGTTCTTC. Its protein product is CASSGYQGSYNEQFF.

This clonotype was seen a single time. The chain combines TRBV9 with TRBJ2-3; 7 bases map to TRBD1. Germline V lookup: CDR1 SGDLS, CDR2 YYNGEE. The CDR3 runs 14 residues. J lost 11 bases, V lost 4 bases, and 13 bases had no gene match. In DNA form, the CDR3 reads TGTGCCAGCAGCTTACCGGACAGGCCCTACGAGCAGTATTTT. Its protein is CASSLPDRPYEQYF.

V and J are TRBV11-3 and TRBJ2-1; D is perhaps TRBD2 (6 bases). Looked up from germline, CDR1 is SGHNT and CDR2 is YENEEA. The V gene lost 4 bases and the J gene lost 8 bases, with 21 bases spanning the gap. The CDR3 has 16 residues. CDR3 residues: CASSSERCRGSDEQFF. CDR3 nucleotides: TGTGCCAGCAGCTCGGAAAGATGCCGGGGGAGCGATGAGCAGTTCTTC. Looking up the rest from reference TRBV11-3 and TRBJ2-1 gives the full variable domain: EAGVVQSPRYKIIEKKQPVAFWCNPISGHNTLYWYLQNLGQGPELLIRYENEEAVDDSQLPKDRFSAERLKGVDSTLKIQPAELGDSAVYLCASSSERCRGSDEQFFGPGTRLTVL.

The chain recombines TRBV2 with TRBJ1-1, with D tentatively TRBD1 (6 bases). V was clipped by 8 bases and J by 2 bases, with 18 bases between them. Germline CDR1 and CDR2: SNHLY and FYNNEI. The CDR3 is 15 amino acids. The CDR3 DNA reads TGTGCCAGCGGTGGGGTGGGGGCAGCTAACACTGAAGCTTTCTTT. This sequence encodes CASGGVGAANTEAFF.

The V gene is TRBV7-8, the J gene TRBJ2-1; no firm D call. Trimming removed 2 bases from V and 13 bases from J, with 24 bases in between. The CDR3 is 16 amino acids. The germline V gene has CDR1 SGHVS and CDR2 FQNEAQ. DNA for the CDR3: TGTGCCAGCAGCTTACAAGGAAGTCCCGATACCGAGTATCAGTTCTTC. Protein: CASSLQGSPDTEYQFF.

This clonotype is a singleton in its sample. An end of the junction differs from the germline gene, which may be a read error. The chain carries TRBV9 and TRBJ2-5; no definite D call. The CDR3 is 14 residues long. Germline CDR1 is SGDLS and CDR2 is YYNGEE. The CDR3 coding sequence is TGTGCCACCGGCAGAGGCAGGAACCTACAGTCCCTCGACTTC. This gives the protein CATGRGRNLQSLDF.

Only a few counts were recorded for this clonotype. J is TRBJ2-7 and V is TRBV12-3 or TRBV12-4, with 7 bases matching TRBD2. Trimming at V came to 4 bases and at J to 5 bases, leaving 5 bases not matched to a gene. This CDR3 spans 13 amino acids. Here the CDR3 DNA reads TGTGCCAGCAGTTCGACTAGCTTCCACGAGCAGTACTTC. Amino acids: CASSSTSFHEQYF.

This chain links TRBV5-6 with TRBJ2-3, with D perhaps TRBD1 or TRBD2 (5 bases each). This CDR3 spans 14 amino acids. CDR1 is SGHDT and CDR2 is YYEEEE in the germline V gene. Trimming removed 0 bases from V and 8 bases from J, with 13 bases in between. The CDR3 DNA follows: TGTGCCAGCAGCTTGGAGAGGGACGGGCTTACGCAGTATTTT. Residues: CASSLERDGLTQYF.

This chain links TRBV20-1 with TRBJ2-5; 8 bases fit TRBD2. The CDR3 has 15 amino acids. The V segment lost 6 bases and the J segment 4 bases; nucleotides outside the gene matches: 13. Germline CDR1 is DFQATT and CDR2 is SNEGSKA (reference sequence). This CDR3 is CSAQKPGTRGETQYF. CDR3 bases: TGCAGTGCACAAAAGCCCGGGACTAGAGGAGAGACCCAGTACTTC.

This clonotype was counted once. The chain has TRBV29-1 and TRBJ1-1; the D is unclear. Trimming left V 4 bases short and J 1 base short, with 7 bases between. This CDR3 has 12 amino acids. Germline-derived CDR1 and CDR2 are SQVTM and ANQGSEA. The CDR3 DNA reads TGCAGCGTTGTTTTCGGGAACACTGAAGCTTTCTTT. Amino acid sequence: CSVVFGNTEAFF.

This chain links TRBV2 with TRBJ2-3, with D maybe TRBD2 (6 bases). This CDR3 is built from 14 residues. In germline, CDR1 is SNHLY, CDR2 FYNNEI. V gave up 6 bases and J gave up 14 bases, with 24 bases separating them. The CDR3 is CASSSRGGPDALYF. CDR3 DNA: TGTGCCAGCAGCTCTAGGGGAGGTCCCGATGCGCTGTATTTT.

This clonotype occurred a few times. V and J are TRBV2 and TRBJ2-3, with D perhaps matching TRBD1 or TRBD2 (5 bases each). Trimming pared 8 bases from V and 7 bases from J, leaving 16 bases between. This CDR3 comprises 13 residues. Germline CDR1 reads SNHLY; CDR2 reads FYNNEI. CDR3 coding DNA: TGTGCCAGCGGGGACGTGGGCCAAAATACGCAGTATTTT. It specifies CASGDVGQNTQYF.

With respect to this clonotype: The DNA is omitted, as the CDR3 cannot be located on it reliably, and the CDR3 follows TCRdb's listing. The chain employs TRBV7-8 and TRBJ1-3; TRBD1, the table's D call, was not compared with the DNA. Both ends counted, the CDR3 spans 22 residues. Germline V gene sequence: CDR1 SGHVS, CDR2 FQNEAQ. CDR3: CASSLGGGGFGEAFFGQGTIYF.

In the case of this clonotype: At one end, the junction sequence differs from germline, possibly due to a read error. This rearrangement joins TRBV15 to TRBJ2-2, with no clear D. CDR1 is LNHNV, CDR2 YYDKDF, per germline (reference sequence). The CDR3 covers 15 residues. CDR3 region: CASRHLECHIVKLSF. The CDR3 DNA reads as TGTGCCAGCCGCCACCTAGAGTGTCACATTGTGAAGCTTTCTTTT.

The chain combines TRBV7-2 with TRBJ2-7, with a tentative D call TRBD2 (6 bases). V lost 0 bases, J lost 4 bases, and 22 bases lay in between. Germline V lookup: CDR1 SGHTA, CDR2 FQGNSA. The length of the CDR3 is 18 residues. This CDR3 is CASSLAGGGEALYYEQYV. CDR3 coding DNA: TGTGCCAGCAGCTTAGCGGGAGGCGGCGAAGCCCTTTATTACGAGCAGTACGTC.

The chain uses TRBV20-1 and TRBJ2-7; the match to TRBD2 covers 7 bases. CDR1 DFQATT and CDR2 SNEGSKA come from the germline V gene (reference sequence). This CDR3 region has 14 residues. The trim removed 3 bases at V and 5 bases at J, leaving 10 bases unmatched. The DNA of the CDR3 is TGCAGTGCTAGTAGATGGGGAGGGAAGAACGAGCAGTACTTC. Translating gives CSASRWGGKNEQYF.

About this clonotype itself: The junction and the germline gene differ at one end; a read error may be behind it. This rearrangement joins TRBV7-8 to TRBJ2-3, with 10 bases aligning to TRBD2. Germline V lookup: CDR1 SGHVS, CDR2 FQNEAQ. The CDR3 is 14 residues long. The CDR3 DNA reads TGTGCCAGCAGCTTCGGACGAGCGGGAGGGGCGCAGTACTTT. Encoded protein: CASSFGRAGGAQYF.

The genes are TRBV20-1 and TRBJ2-3, with 8 bases lining up with TRBD2. V lost 3 bases and J lost 2; bases outside the gene matches: 1. In germline, CDR1 is DFQATT, CDR2 SNEGSKA (reference sequence). The CDR3 runs 13 residues. The CDR3 loop reads CSASGGATDTQYF. CDR3 coding DNA: TGCAGTGCTAGCGGGGGGGCCACAGATACGCAGTATTTT.